This section outlines one T cell receptor (beta chain) sequence together with its context. Its specificity is unknown. This specimen belongs to a study of T cell responses to AZD1222 COVID-19 vaccine. Trimming pared 4 bases from V and 0 bases from J, leaving 8 bases between. The CDR3 is made up of 13 amino acids. Germline CDR1 and CDR2: SQVTM and ANQGSEA. Method: immunoSEQ multiplex PCR; TCRdb's copy keeps in-frame clones and lacks some. The sample has 90,000 to 100,000 clones; roughly 90% are singletons. Study-wide results and caveats: There were repertoire samples only from the period after the peak T cell response. Clonal diversity was possibly underestimated; the donors were predominantly white British and more often female.

V and J are TRBV29-1 and TRBJ2-3; no firm D call. The specimen comprised peripheral blood, sampled 28 days after the second AZD1222 dose. The TCR comes from an adult who received the AZD1222 COVID-19 vaccine. CDR3 residues: CSVGLSSTDTQYF. CDR3 DNA sequence: TGCAGCGTTGGACTGTCTAGCACAGATACGCAGTATTTT.